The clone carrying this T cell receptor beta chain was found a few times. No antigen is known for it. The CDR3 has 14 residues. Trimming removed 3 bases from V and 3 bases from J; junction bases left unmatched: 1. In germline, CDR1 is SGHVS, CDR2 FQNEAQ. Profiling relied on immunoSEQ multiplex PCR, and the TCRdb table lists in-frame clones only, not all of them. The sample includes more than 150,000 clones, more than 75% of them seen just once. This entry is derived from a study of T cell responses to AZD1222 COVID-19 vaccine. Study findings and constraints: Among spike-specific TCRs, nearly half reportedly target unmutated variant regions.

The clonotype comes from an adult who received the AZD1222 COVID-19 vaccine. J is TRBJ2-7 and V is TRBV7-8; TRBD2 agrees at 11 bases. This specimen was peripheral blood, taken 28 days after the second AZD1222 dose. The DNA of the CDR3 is TGTGCCAGCAGCTTCCTAGCGGGGGGCTACGAGCAGTACTTC. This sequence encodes CASSFLAGGYEQYF. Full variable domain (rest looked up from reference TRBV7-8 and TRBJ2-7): GAGVSQSPRYKVAKRGQDVALRCDPISGHVSLFWYQQALGQGPEFLTYFQNEAQLDKSGLPSDRFFAERPEGSVSTLKIQRTQQEDSAVYLCASSFLAGGYEQYFGPGTRLTVT.